A single T cell receptor (beta chain) is shown here with its context. The data belong to a study of blood T cell repertoires in COVID-19. At the level of the study: Donors in the United States, Italy and Spain gave samples during acute or convalescent COVID-19. PBMCs, B-cell-depleted T cells, or T cells provided the cDNA or gDNA that made up the material.

Trimming took off 6 bases at V and 5 bases at J, with 13 bases between the two ends. The CDR3 has 13 amino acids. Per germline, CDR1 MNHNY and CDR2 SVGAGI (reference sequence). Original processing methods: Counts of nucleated cells, estimated from reference gene primer amplification, were obtained. TCRdb's table, derived via immunoSEQ multiplex PCR, lists solely in-frame clones and lacks some. Clonal size and the V and J genes are those of that table, whereas D and trimming came from the DNA. The sample consists of about 150,000 clones, 80% to 90% of them appearing once. The sequencing input was peripheral blood. The genes are TRBV6-6 and TRBJ2-5; tentatively, D is TRBD2 (5 bases). The receptor comes from a woman aged 70-85 years with acute or convalescent COVID-19. The CDR3 protein is CASRAEPRETQYF. For the CDR3, the DNA is TGTGCCAGCAGAGCGGAGCCCCGGGAGACCCAGTACTTC.